One sample yielded the 27 T cell receptor beta chains listed below, sequenced in a study of blood T cell repertoires in COVID-19. The repertoire was sequenced with immunoSEQ multiplex PCR; TCRdb's copy has only in-frame clones and lacks some. The repertoire holds about 310,000 clones, with around 87% as singletons. The sample taken for sequencing was peripheral blood. Every receptor here comes from a man aged 50 to 59 with active or convalescent COVID-19.

V is TRBV12-3 or TRBV12-4 and J is TRBJ1-3, with D unresolved. This CDR3 has 12 residues. V was pared by 3 bases and J by 2 bases, with 2 bases between. DNA for the CDR3: TGTGCCAGCAGTTTCACTGGAAACACCATATATTTT. Protein: CASSFTGNTIYF.

This chain links TRBV10-1 with TRBJ2-7; tentatively, D is TRBD1 (6 bases). The J call is doubtful: the DNA matches TRBJ2-5 better. Germline lookup yields CDR1 WNHNN and CDR2 SYGVQD (reference sequence). This CDR3 has 17 amino acids. The chain's CDR3 is CASSESTQTQGKETQYF. The CDR3 DNA sequence: TGCGCCAGCAGTGAGTCGACCCAAACCCAGGGGAAAGAGACCCAGTACTTC.

The CDR3 region is CAIRKQQGWNSPLHF. The CDR3 nucleotides read TGTGCCATCAGGAAACAACAGGGCTGGAATTCACCCCTCCACTTT. The rearrangement links TRBV10-3 to TRBJ1-6, with D possibly matching TRBD1 (6 bases). The V and J ends lost 6 bases and 7 bases respectively, with 16 bases between them. The CDR3 consists of 15 residues. Germline CDR1 and CDR2: ENHRY and SYGVKD.

This sequence joins TRBV13 and TRBJ1-2; no clear D. CDR1 and CDR2 from the germline V gene are PRHDT and FYEKMQ (reference sequence). Between the trimmed V and J ends, which lost 7 bases and 8 bases, there was a span of 20 bases. This CDR3 spans 14 amino acids. CDR3 sequence reads: CASMGRGKTVGYTF. CDR3 bases: TGTGCCAGCATGGGTCGAGGCAAAACGGTAGGCTACACCTTC.

This clone was counted a single time. Other DNA sequences in the sample encode the same CDR3. The chain recombines TRBV7-2 with TRBJ1-5; 7 nucleotides line up with TRBD1. V shed 2 bases and J 5 bases; nucleotides not matched to a gene: 0. This CDR3 contains 13 residues. From germline, CDR1 is SGHTA and CDR2 FQGNSA. The CDR3 region is CASSLQGDQPQHF. The CDR3 DNA sequence: TGTGCCAGCAGCTTACAGGGGGATCAGCCCCAGCATTTT.

The genes are TRBV9 and TRBJ2-1; TRBD2 matches 15 bases. Germline loops: CDR1 SGDLS, CDR2 YYNGEE. Unmatched junction bases numbered 4, after V lost 3 bases and J lost 3 bases. The CDR3 has 17 residues. The CDR3: CASSGTSGRASYNEQFF. CDR3 DNA sequence: TGTGCCAGCAGCGGGACTAGCGGGAGGGCCAGCTACAATGAGCAGTTCTTC.

This sequence joins TRBV4-2 and TRBJ2-7, with 7 bases identical to TRBD2. Germline CDR1 reads LGHNA; CDR2 reads YNFKEQ. Trimming took 0 bases from V and 2 from J; bases not matched to a gene: 16. This CDR3 is built from 19 residues. This CDR3 reads CASSQDPSRFGGSTYEQYF. The CDR3 nucleotides read TGTGCCAGCAGCCAAGATCCAAGTAGATTCGGCGGGAGTACCTACGAGCAGTACTTC.

The J gene is TRBJ1-3, the V gene TRBV4-1; D unclear. CDR3 length: 17 residues. Germline V gene lookup returns CDR1 MGHRA and CDR2 YSYEKL. Trimming pared 1 base from V and 0 bases from J, leaving 13 bases between. Written as DNA, the CDR3 is TGCGCCAGCAGCCAAGTTCCAGGTCGAAGCTCTGGAAACACCATATATTTT. It encodes CASSQVPGRSSGNTIYF.

The chain combines TRBV5-1 with TRBJ2-7; 9 bases fit TRBD1. This CDR3 has 15 amino acids. Germline loops: CDR1 SGHRS, CDR2 YFSETQ. The junction had 7 bases not matched to a gene; V was cut back by 0 bases and J by 6 bases. The CDR3 spells CASSLAQPGQGEQYF. CDR3 coding DNA: TGCGCCAGCAGCTTGGCCCAACCGGGACAGGGCGAGCAGTACTTC.

The V gene is TRBV28, the J gene TRBJ1-1; D is perhaps TRBD1 (5 bases). CDR3 length equals 13 residues. Trimming shortened V by 4 bases and J by 1 base, and 7 bases separated the two germline ends. The germline gives CDR1 MDHEN, CDR2 SYDVKM. The CDR3 loop reads CASSSTENTEAFF. CDR3 bases: TGTGCCAGCAGTTCGACAGAGAACACTGAAGCTTTCTTT. Supplemented by reference TRBV28 and TRBJ1-1, the full variable domain reads DVKVTQSSRYLVKRTGEKVFLECVQDMDHENMFWYRQDPGLGLRLIYFSYDVKMKEKGDIPEGYSVSREKKERFSLILESASTNQTSMYLCASSSTENTEAFFGQGTRLTVV.

As for this clone: The same CDR3 is also encoded by other DNA sequences in this sample. The chain couples TRBV30 to TRBJ2-7; D perhaps matches TRBD1 (5 bases). Trimming stripped 4 bases from V and 1 base from J, with 5 bases between. This CDR3 has 11 amino acids. CDR1 is GTSNPN, CDR2 SVGIG, per germline (reference sequence). The CDR3 region is CAWTGSYEQYF. The DNA of the CDR3 is TGTGCCTGGACAGGGTCCTACGAGCAGTACTTC.

This sequence joins TRBV18 and TRBJ1-6, with 11 nucleotides matching TRBD1. V trimming: 3 bases; J trimming: 10 bases; junction bases outside the gene matches: 5. There are 15 residues in the CDR3. The germline V gene encodes CDR1 KGHSH and CDR2 LQKENI. The CDR3 DNA follows: TGTGCCAGCTCACCCCGGACAGGGGGCGGGTCACCCCTCCACTTT. This encodes CASSPRTGGGSPLHF.

The chain uses TRBV27 and TRBJ1-1; D gene ambiguous. The CDR3 is made up of 13 amino acids. Germline values: CDR1 MNHEY, CDR2 SMNVEV (reference sequence). The V and J ends lost 4 bases and 3 bases respectively, with 9 bases between them. The CDR3: CASSSRIYTEAFF. Here the CDR3 DNA reads TGTGCCAGCAGTTCGAGGATTTACACTGAAGCTTTCTTT.

The rearrangement links TRBV13 to TRBJ1-3; D remains ambiguous. V was shortened by 3 bases and J by 4 bases, with 4 bases between the two germline ends. Germline V gives CDR1 PRHDT, CDR2 FYEKMQ (reference sequence). There are 12 residues in the CDR3. The CDR3 DNA sequence: TGTGCCAGCAGCTTCGGGGGAAACACCATATATTTT. As protein: CASSFGGNTIYF.

V is TRBV5-1 and J is TRBJ2-5, with D possibly TRBD2 on 6 matching bases. The V end was cut by 0 bases, the J end by 1 base, with 13 bases between. The germline V gene encodes CDR1 SGHRS and CDR2 YFSETQ. This CDR3 comprises 16 residues. The CDR3 sequence is CASSLGVAELQETQYF. As DNA, the CDR3 is TGCGCCAGCAGCTTGGGGGTAGCGGAGCTCCAAGAGACCCAGTACTTC.

The V gene is TRBV5-1, the J gene TRBJ2-1; 10 bases fit TRBD2. The CDR3 has 17 residues. Germline trimming cut 4 bases from V and 8 bases from J; bases unmatched to any gene: 15. The V gene's germline CDR1 is SGHRS and CDR2 YFSETQ. The CDR3 region is CASSHGTSAALGDEQFF. CDR3 nucleotide sequence: TGCGCCAGCAGCCACGGGACTAGCGCGGCGTTGGGGGATGAGCAGTTCTTC.

The chain carries TRBV5-1 and TRBJ2-7, with D perhaps matching TRBD2 (6 bases). Per germline, CDR1 SGHRS and CDR2 YFSETQ. The V and J ends lost 2 bases and 4 bases respectively, with 13 bases between them. The CDR3 consists of 14 residues. The CDR3 sequence: CASSFTGGGYEQYF. DNA for the CDR3: TGCGCCAGCAGCTTCACGGGTGGAGGGTACGAGCAGTACTTC.

This clone was detected only once. The genes are TRBV9 and TRBJ1-4; 11 nucleotides line up with TRBD1. From germline, CDR1 is SGDLS and CDR2 YYNGEE. The V gene end was trimmed by 4 bases and the J gene end by 8 bases; junction bases not matched to a gene: 7. This CDR3 has 15 residues. The CDR3 loop reads CASSPWTGGIEKLFF. For the CDR3, the DNA is TGTGCCAGCAGCCCCTGGACAGGGGGCATCGAAAAACTGTTTTTT.

CDR3 residues: CASSLQGFSTDTQYF. The CDR3 DNA is TGTGCCAGCAGCTTACAGGGTTTCTCCACAGATACGCAGTATTTT. V is TRBV7-9 and J is TRBJ2-3; a possible D gene is TRBD1 (5 bases). Germline CDR1 reads SEHNR; CDR2 reads FQNEAQ (reference sequence). CDR3 length: 15 amino acids. Trimming stripped 2 bases from V and 2 bases from J, with 11 bases between.

The genes are TRBV5-4 and TRBJ2-1; 10 nucleotides align to TRBD1. The germline CDR1 and CDR2 sequences are SGHNT and YYREEE (reference sequence). This CDR3 contains 16 residues. With V trimmed by 0 bases and J by 7 bases, 7 bases remained unmatched. The CDR3 DNA is TGTGCCAGCAGCTTGGGGGGACCGGGACAGGGGAATGAGCAGTTCTTC. Protein product: CASSLGGPGQGNEQFF.

This clone was detected many times. V gene TRBV12-3 or TRBV12-4 combines with J gene TRBJ2-5; D remains ambiguous. Deletions cut 6 bases from V and 1 base from J, with 9 bases between. This CDR3 spans 13 amino acids. The CDR3 spells CASSLFSQETQYF. The CDR3, as DNA: TGTGCCAGCAGCTTATTTAGCCAAGAGACCCAGTACTTC.

This chain uses TRBV12-2 with TRBJ1-2; the table's D gene call, TRBD1, was not cross checked with the DNA. TRBV12-2 is classified as a pseudogene. This CDR3 contains 18 residues. The CDR3 loop is CASRLGRTGEALSYGYTF. DNA of the CDR3: TGTGCAAGTCGCTTAGGACGGACAGGAGAGGCTCTTAGCTATGGCTACACCTTC.

This clone has only a few counts. V and J are TRBV7-6 and TRBJ2-1; 7 positions match TRBD2. Germline V gene data show CDR1 as SGHVS and CDR2 as FNYEAQ. The CDR3 contains 17 residues. With 5 bases clipped from V and 7 bases from J, the junction kept 17 bases outside the gene matches. The CDR3 loop reads CASSPTSTSRLGNEQFF. The CDR3, as DNA: TGTGCCAGCAGCCCGACCTCGACTAGCAGGCTGGGGAATGAGCAGTTCTTC.

V is TRBV6-2 or TRBV6-3 and J is TRBJ1-2, with 8 bases identical to TRBD1. V trimming: 5 bases; J trimming: 2 bases; junction bases outside the gene matches: 4. Germline CDR1 is MNHEY and CDR2 is SVGEGT. This CDR3 is built from 14 residues. The CDR3 nucleotides read TGTGCCAGCAGTCGGGACAGGCCGAACTATGGCTACACCTTC. This translates into CASSRDRPNYGYTF.

As DNA, the CDR3 is TGTGCCAGCAGTGAGGGGACAGGGAGGGTGGCAGATACGCAGTATTTT. Translation: CASSEGTGRVADTQYF. This chain connects TRBV28 to TRBJ2-3; 9 bases map to TRBD1. The trim removed 5 bases at V and 4 bases at J, leaving 10 bases unmatched. CDR3 length equals 16 residues. Germline CDR1 is MDHEN and CDR2 is SYDVKM.

The rearrangement uses TRBV2 and TRBJ2-4; 10 positions agree with TRBD1. In germline, CDR1 is SNHLY, CDR2 FYNNEI. CDR3 length: 15 amino acids. V shed 2 bases and J 7 bases; nucleotides not matched to a gene: 5. The CDR3 reads CASSERDRGANIQYF. CDR3 DNA sequence: TGTGCCAGCAGTGAAAGGGACAGGGGAGCGAACATTCAGTACTTC.

V usage is TRBV18 and J usage is TRBJ1-5, with 7 positions matching TRBD1. The CDR3 loop spans 13 amino acids. The J segment lost 7 bases and the V segment lost 6 bases, leaving 6 bases of the junction unmatched. Germline CDR1 KGHSH, CDR2 LQKENI. The DNA for the CDR3 is TGTGCCAGCTCGCTCAGGGGGGACCAGCCCCAGCATTTT. Its protein product is CASSLRGDQPQHF.